Following are 10 T cell receptor beta chains from one sample sequenced in a study of neurological immune-mediated disorders. Each CDR3 protein gets one entry after TCRdb re-called the 5' RACE reads with MiXCR. The table records 60,000 to 80,000 distinct CDR3 sequences, around 4.8% of them present only once. Sequenced input: PBMCs. These receptors were obtained from a woman aged 45 to 65 with multiple sclerosis.

The chain uses TRBV20-1 and TRBJ2-1, with D perhaps assigned TRBD1 or TRBD2 (5 bases each). The V gene's germline CDR1 is DFQATT and CDR2 SNEGSKA (reference sequence). The CDR3 consists of 13 residues. V gave up 3 bases and J gave up 5 bases, with 11 bases separating them. The CDR3: CSASRGVDNEQFF. The DNA for the CDR3 is TGCAGTGCTAGCCGAGGGGTGGACAATGAGCAGTTCTTC.

Many counts were recorded for this clonotype. The V gene is TRBV20-1, the J gene TRBJ2-2, with D perhaps matching TRBD2 (6 bases). Germline CDR1 DFQATT, CDR2 SNEGSKA (reference sequence). This CDR3 contains 15 residues. The V gene lost 0 bases and the J gene lost 5 bases, with 13 bases spanning the gap. Written as DNA, the CDR3 is TGCAGTGCTAGAGATTGGAGGGGCGCAACCGGGGAGCTGTTTTTT. This sequence encodes CSARDWRGATGELFF.

This clonotype appeared many times. The V call is TRBV10-3, the J call TRBJ1-1, with 8 bases identical to TRBD1. There are 13 residues in the CDR3. The V segment lost 10 bases and the J segment 5 bases; nucleotides outside the gene matches: 9. Germline assignment: CDR1 ENHRY and CDR2 SYGVKD. CDR3 in DNA: TGTGCCACATGGGTGGACAGGGAAACTGAAGCTTTCTTT. It encodes CATWVDRETEAFF.

The chain recombines TRBV4-3 with TRBJ2-1; D unclear. The CDR3 is 15 amino acids. Germline CDR1 LGHNA, CDR2 YSLEER. Trimming shortened V by 1 base and J by 4 bases, and 11 bases separated the two germline ends. The CDR3 spells CASSQAPDAYNEQFF. CDR3 sequence (DNA): TGCGCCAGCAGCCAAGCGCCGGACGCATACAATGAGCAGTTCTTC.

In this sample, this clonotype turned up a few times. The V and J genes are TRBV27 and TRBJ2-2; 8 bases line up with TRBD1. The CDR3 spans 15 residues. J lost 10 bases, V lost 3 bases, and 10 bases had no gene match. Germline V lookup: CDR1 MNHEY, CDR2 SMNVEV (reference sequence). The CDR3 reads CASSLTLDRVVELFF. In nucleotides, the CDR3 is TGTGCCAGCAGTTTGACCTTGGACAGGGTGGTGGAGCTGTTTTTT.

This clonotype was detected many times. The chain uses TRBV20-1 and TRBJ2-5; 11 bases fit TRBD2. Unmatched junction bases numbered 13, after V lost 3 bases and J lost 13 bases. The CDR3 has 14 residues. Germline loops: CDR1 DFQATT, CDR2 SNEGSKA (reference sequence). CDR3 sequence: CSASVGASGGIRYF. DNA of the CDR3: TGCAGTGCTAGTGTGGGGGCTAGCGGGGGGATCCGGTACTTC.

This clonotype was observed many times. The J gene is TRBJ1-2, the V gene TRBV20-1, with a tentative D call TRBD1 (5 bases). Germline CDR1 is DFQATT and CDR2 is SNEGSKA (reference sequence). V was pared by 3 bases and J by 5 bases, with 19 bases between. The CDR3 contains 15 residues. The CDR3 sequence: CSARDPGRVIYGYTF. The CDR3 nucleotides read TGCAGTGCTAGGGATCCGGGGCGGGTTATTTATGGCTACACCTTC.

This clonotype was detected ten times or more. The chain employs TRBV3-1 and TRBJ2-6; D is ambiguous. The V end lost 1 base, the J end lost 1 base, and 8 bases lay between the germline ends. CDR1 is LGHDT, CDR2 YNNKEL, per germline (reference sequence). The CDR3 is 16 amino acids. The CDR3 is CASSQVLGSGANVLTF. In nucleotides, the CDR3 is TGTGCCAGCAGCCAAGTACTGGGATCTGGGGCCAACGTCCTGACTTTC.

This clonotype was counted many times. The V and J genes are TRBV10-3 and TRBJ2-5; D perhaps matches TRBD2 (7 bases). V lost 4 bases and J 3 bases, leaving 12 bases between the germline ends. CDR1 is ENHRY and CDR2 is SYGVKD in the germline V gene. The CDR3 has 14 amino acids. The CDR3: CAISGGGGEETQYF. For the CDR3, the DNA is TGTGCCATCAGTGGAGGGGGGGGAGAAGAGACCCAGTACTTC.

This clonotype was seen many times. CDR3 sequence reads: CATSRDRETNEQFF. The CDR3 nucleotides are TGTGCCACCAGCAGAGACAGGGAAACCAATGAGCAGTTCTTC. The J gene is TRBJ2-1, the V gene TRBV15; TRBD1 is a possible D gene (5 bases). CDR3 size: 14 residues. Trimming removed 0 bases from V and 6 bases from J, with 9 bases in between. Germline V CDR1 and CDR2: LNHNV, YYDKDF (reference sequence).